This TCR beta chain was found in a study of Ad26.COV2.S vaccination and SARS-CoV-2 variants. The protocol was immunoSEQ multiplex PCR, while the TCRdb copy is restricted to in-frame clones and leaves out a portion. Of 360,000 or so clones listed, over 75% are singletons. Concerning this clone: Its target is unknown.

Looked up from germline, CDR1 is SQVTM and CDR2 is ANQGSEA. The CDR3 is 15 amino acids. J gave up 2 bases and V 1 base, and 5 bases lay outside the gene matches. Treatment defined: around 19 received Ad26.COV2.S at low or high dose, single or two shots; several received placebo; per-sample allocation not given. Sample collection was performed on day 63 after the first vaccine or placebo injection. The study's findings and limits: Considerable breadth of spike-specific CD8+ and CD4+ T cell responses has reportedly been documented following vaccination. Quantification of TCR breadth and depth may have yielded underestimates of total T cell responses.

The receptor's source is a person between 18 and 59 years old who received the Ad26.COV2.S COVID-19 vaccine or a placebo. The rearrangement links TRBV29-1 to TRBJ2-7; 10 nucleotides match TRBD2. This specimen was peripheral blood, taken in a trial of Ad26.COV2.S vaccine versus placebo. In DNA form, the CDR3 reads TGCAGCGTTGAAGGTCTAGCGGGGGCCGCCTACGAGCAGTACTTC. Translated, it gives CSVEGLAGAAYEQYF.